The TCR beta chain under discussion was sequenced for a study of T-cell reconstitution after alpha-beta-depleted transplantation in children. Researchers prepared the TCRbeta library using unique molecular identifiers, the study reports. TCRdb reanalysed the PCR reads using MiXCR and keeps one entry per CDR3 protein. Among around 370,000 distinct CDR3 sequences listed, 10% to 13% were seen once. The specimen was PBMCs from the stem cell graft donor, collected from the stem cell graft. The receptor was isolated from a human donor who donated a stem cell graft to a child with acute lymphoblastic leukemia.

The CDR3 DNA reads as TGTGCCAGCAGCCCCGGTAGCGACCGCTCCTACGAGCAGTACTTC. Translated: CASSPGSDRSYEQYF. This sequence joins TRBV4-2 and TRBJ2-7, with D possibly matching TRBD2 (5 bases). The CDR3 is 15 amino acids. Deletions cut 4 bases from V and 0 bases from J, with 13 bases between. Per the germline V gene, CDR1 is LGHNA and CDR2 is YNFKEQ.